This T cell receptor gamma chain came from a study of Vδ1+ human thymocytes. Study conclusions and caveats: Highly polyclonal TRG and TRD repertoires with Gaussian CDR3 length distributions appeared in thymus.

Germline-derived CDR1 and CDR2 are VENAVY and YDSYNSRV. V was clipped by 3 bases and J by 1 base; unmatched bases: 3. This CDR3 comprises 13 residues. Note on this clone: Antigen: not known.

Purity of the sorted Vdelta1+ thymocytes ranged from about 97% to 99.6%. RNA was extracted from the cells and then reverse transcribed. Pooled V-gene forward primers with one constant-region reverse primer generated the CDR3 amplicons by multiplex PCR. TCRdb fed the multiplex PCR reads into CATT to redo clone calling. The sample contains about 23,000 gamma-chain clones, around 13% of which appear only once. The sequencing sample was made of Vdelta1+ gamma-delta thymocytes from the thymus. Subset given: FACS-sorted CD3+ TCRalphabeta- TCRVdelta1+ TCRVdelta2- thymocytes. The receptor was derived from a child less than two years old who had congenital heart surgery. This chain uses TRGV8 with TRGJ1 or TRGJ2. CDR3 in amino acids: CATWDYNYYKKLF. In DNA, the CDR3 is TGTGCCACCTGGGATTATAATTATTATAAGAAACTCTTT.